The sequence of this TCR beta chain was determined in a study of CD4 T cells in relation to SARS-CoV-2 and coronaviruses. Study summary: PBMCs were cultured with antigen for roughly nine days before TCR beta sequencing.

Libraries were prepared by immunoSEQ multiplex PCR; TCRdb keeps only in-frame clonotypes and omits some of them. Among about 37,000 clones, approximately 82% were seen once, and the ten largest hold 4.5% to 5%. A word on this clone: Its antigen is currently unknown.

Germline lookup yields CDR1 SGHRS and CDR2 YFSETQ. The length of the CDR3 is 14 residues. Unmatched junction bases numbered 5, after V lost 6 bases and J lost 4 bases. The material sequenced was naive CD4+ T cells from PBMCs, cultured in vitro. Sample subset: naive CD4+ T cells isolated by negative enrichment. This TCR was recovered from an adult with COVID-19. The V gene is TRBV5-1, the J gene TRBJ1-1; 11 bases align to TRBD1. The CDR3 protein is CASKTGTGGTEAFF. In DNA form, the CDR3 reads TGCGCCAGCAAAACCGGGACAGGGGGCACTGAAGCTTTCTTT.